This entry concerns a single T cell receptor beta chain. The antigen is unknown. The data originate from a study of human T cells and chemical hapten exposure. The study's findings and limits: Unchanged with DPC sensitization were TCRs above 1 in 1000 frequency.

TCRdb re-analysed the RACE reads in MiXCR, keeping a single row per CDR3 protein. The data contain 150,000 to 200,000 distinct CDR3 sequences, roughly 26% of them singletons. This CDR3 contains 14 residues. Germline V CDR1 and CDR2: LGHNA, YSLEER. The V and J ends lost 0 bases and 2 bases respectively, with 8 bases between them. Noted time point: patch test 3, about 24 weeks after DPC sensitization. Treatment of the sample: therapeutic diphenylcyclopropenone sensitization with weekly scalp DPC. Alopecia patients, 18 to 70 years old and DPC-suitable, served as donors. The sequence was obtained from a woman aged 18-29 years with alopecia areata. Some clones in this sample may be carry-over from other donors' samples. Sample: whole blood, taken in connection with sensitization to the hapten diphenylcyclopropenone (DPC). The V call is TRBV4-3, the J call TRBJ2-7; D is ambiguous. CDR3 coding DNA: TGCGCCAGCAGCCAAGATAACGGACCCTACGAGCAGTACTTC. This codes for CASSQDNGPYEQYF.